Sequencing of this TCR beta chain was carried out in a study of blood T cells in healthy people across ages. The study's findings and limits: Diversity was higher, and naive CD4+ cells more numerous, in long-lived donors than in aged donors.

This clonotype was observed a few times. Its target is not known. Primed by a sample-barcoded 5' primer and a J-beta primer mix, a second PCR proceeded for about 7 to 11 cycles. Through a template-switch adaptor with 12 random nucleotides, each cDNA molecule received a tag. TCRdb passed the 5' RACE reads through MiXCR, listing each CDR3 protein once. The sample has about 1.5 million distinct CDR3 sequences, around 40% seen once. Trimming took off 0 bases at V and 3 bases at J, with 9 bases between the two ends. The CDR3 covers 14 residues. Germline V gene data show CDR1 as SGHRS and CDR2 as YFSETQ. The specimen sequenced was blood. The TCR sequence derives from a woman younger than 35 in good health. This chain links TRBV5-1 with TRBJ2-5; perhaps TRBD2 as D (5 bases). The CDR3 DNA follows: TGCGCCAGCAGCTTGGATGCGGGTGAAGAGACCCAGTACTTC. It is translated as CASSLDAGEETQYF.